Included here is one T cell receptor (delta chain) sequence, with context. TCRdb re-called the RT-PCR reads with CATT. The table has a few thousand delta-chain clones, 32% seen once. The data were taken from a study of gamma-delta T cells after stem cell transplantation. The CDR3 covers 23 residues. After removal of 1 base from V and 1 base from J, the junction contained 16 bases not matched to a gene. Germline V gene sequence: CDR1 GEAIGNYY, CDR2 EKD. Sequenced input: gamma-delta T cells. The rearrangement joins TRDV2 to TRDJ3; 12 bases are shared with TRDD3. The receptor was isolated from a human donor. It is not recorded whose cells these are; they may come from a transplant donor. The CDR3 loop is CACDTPPLLGDTPTSWDTRQMFF. CDR3 in DNA: TGTGCCTGTGACACGCCCCCCTTACTGGGGGATACACCTACGTCCTGGGACACCCGACAGATGTTTTTC.